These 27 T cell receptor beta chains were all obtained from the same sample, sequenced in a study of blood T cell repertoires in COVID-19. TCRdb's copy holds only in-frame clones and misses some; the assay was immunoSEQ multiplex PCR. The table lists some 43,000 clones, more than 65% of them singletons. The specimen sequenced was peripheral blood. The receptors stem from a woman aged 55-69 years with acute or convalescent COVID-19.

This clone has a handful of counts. The CDR3 DNA reads TGTGCCAGTAGTTCAGGGCCAGGCACCTACGAGCAGTACTTC. Its protein is CASSSGPGTYEQYF. The genes are TRBV19 and TRBJ2-7; D may be TRBD1 (5 bases). This CDR3 has 14 amino acids. V was pared by 5 bases and J by 2 bases, with 13 bases between. Germline lookup yields CDR1 LNHDA and CDR2 SQIVND (reference sequence).

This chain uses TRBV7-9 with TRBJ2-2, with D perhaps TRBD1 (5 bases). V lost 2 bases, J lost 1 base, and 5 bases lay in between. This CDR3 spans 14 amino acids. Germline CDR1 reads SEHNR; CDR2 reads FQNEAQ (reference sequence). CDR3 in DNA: TGTGCCAGCAGCTTAACAGGGAACACCGGGGAGCTGTTTTTT. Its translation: CASSLTGNTGELFF.

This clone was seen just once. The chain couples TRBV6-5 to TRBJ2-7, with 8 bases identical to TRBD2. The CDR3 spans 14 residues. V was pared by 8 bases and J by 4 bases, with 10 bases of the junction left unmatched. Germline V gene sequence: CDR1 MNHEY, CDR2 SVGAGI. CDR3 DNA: TGTGCCAGCGAGTCGCGGGGGGCCCCGTACGAGCAGTACTTC. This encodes CASESRGAPYEQYF.

The CDR3 bases are TGTGCCAGCAGCTTAGCAGGAAGCAATCAGCCCCAGCATTTT. Translated, it gives CASSLAGSNQPQHF. The V call is TRBV11-2, the J call TRBJ1-5; D unresolved. Looked up from germline, CDR1 is SGHAT and CDR2 is FQNNGV. Trimming removed 1 base at V and 1 base at J, with 5 bases between. CDR3 length: 14 amino acids.

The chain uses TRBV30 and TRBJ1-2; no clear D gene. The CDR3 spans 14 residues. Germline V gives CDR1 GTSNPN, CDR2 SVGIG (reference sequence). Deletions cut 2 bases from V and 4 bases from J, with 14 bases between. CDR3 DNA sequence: TGTGCCTGGAGTTCTAGCCCAGGCTCCTATGGCTACACCTTC. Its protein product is CAWSSSPGSYGYTF.

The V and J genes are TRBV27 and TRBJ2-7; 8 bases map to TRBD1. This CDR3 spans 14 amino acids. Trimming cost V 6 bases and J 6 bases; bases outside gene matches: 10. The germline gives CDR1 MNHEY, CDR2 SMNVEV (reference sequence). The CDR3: CASRGRTGSVEQYF. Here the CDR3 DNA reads TGTGCCAGCAGGGGCCGGACAGGGTCTGTCGAGCAGTACTTC.

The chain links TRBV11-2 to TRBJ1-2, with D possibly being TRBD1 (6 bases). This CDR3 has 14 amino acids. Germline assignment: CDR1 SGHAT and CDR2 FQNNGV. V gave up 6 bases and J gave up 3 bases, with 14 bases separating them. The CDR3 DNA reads TGTGCCAGCAGGCCCTCCCCAGGGGACTATGGCTACACCTTC. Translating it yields CASRPSPGDYGYTF.

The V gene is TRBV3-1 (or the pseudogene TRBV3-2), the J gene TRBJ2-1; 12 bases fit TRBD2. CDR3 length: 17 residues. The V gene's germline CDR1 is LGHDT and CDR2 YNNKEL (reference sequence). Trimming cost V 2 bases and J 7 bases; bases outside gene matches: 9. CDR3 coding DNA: TGTGCCAGCAGCCAACCTAGCGGGGGGGCCGCTTGGAATGAGCAGTTCTTC. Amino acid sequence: CASSQPSGGAAWNEQFF.

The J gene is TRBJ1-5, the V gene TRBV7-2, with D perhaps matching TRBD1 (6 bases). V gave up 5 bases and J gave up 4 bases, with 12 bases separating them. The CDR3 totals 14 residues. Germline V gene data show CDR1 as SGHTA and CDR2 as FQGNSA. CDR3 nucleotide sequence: TGTGCCAGCAGCCCACGAGGGGGTAATCAGCCCCAGCATTTT. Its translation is CASSPRGGNQPQHF.

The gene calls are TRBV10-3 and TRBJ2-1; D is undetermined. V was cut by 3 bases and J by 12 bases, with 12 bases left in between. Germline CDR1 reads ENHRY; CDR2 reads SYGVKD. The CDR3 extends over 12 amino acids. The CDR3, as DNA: TGTGCCATCAGTGATGGTGCCTTCGGGCAGTTCTTC. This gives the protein CAISDGAFGQFF.

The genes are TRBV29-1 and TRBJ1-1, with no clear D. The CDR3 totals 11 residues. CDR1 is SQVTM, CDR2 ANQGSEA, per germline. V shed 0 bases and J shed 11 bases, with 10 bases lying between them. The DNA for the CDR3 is TGCAGCGTTGAAGAGGGTCGCGGGGCTTTCTTT. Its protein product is CSVEEGRGAFF.

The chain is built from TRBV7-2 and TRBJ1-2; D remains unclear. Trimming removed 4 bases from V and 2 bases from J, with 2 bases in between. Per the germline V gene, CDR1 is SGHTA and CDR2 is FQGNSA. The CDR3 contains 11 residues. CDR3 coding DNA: TGTGCCAGCAGCTCGAACTATGGCTACACCTTC. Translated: CASSSNYGYTF.

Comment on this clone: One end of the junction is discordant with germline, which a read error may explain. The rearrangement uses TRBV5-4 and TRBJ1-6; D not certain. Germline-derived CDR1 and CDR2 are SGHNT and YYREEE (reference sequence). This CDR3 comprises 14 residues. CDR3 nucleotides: TGTGCCAGCAGCTTGGCGACTGAATATTCATCCCTCCACTTT. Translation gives CASSLATEYSSLHF.

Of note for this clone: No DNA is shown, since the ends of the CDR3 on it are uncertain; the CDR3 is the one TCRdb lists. CDR3: CASSLVGQGATWYF. The V call is TRBV7-9, the J call TRBJ2-3; the table's TRBD1 call for D was not verified on the DNA. The length of the CDR3 is 14 amino acids, counting both ends. Germline CDR1 reads SEHNR; CDR2 reads FQNEAQ (reference sequence).

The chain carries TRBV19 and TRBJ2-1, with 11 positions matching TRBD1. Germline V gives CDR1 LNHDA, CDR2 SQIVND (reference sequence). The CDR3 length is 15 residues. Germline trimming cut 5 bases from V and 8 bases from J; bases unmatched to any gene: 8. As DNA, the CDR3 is TGTGCCAGTAGTTATCGGGACAGGGGGGATGATGAGCAGTTCTTC. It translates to CASSYRDRGDDEQFF.

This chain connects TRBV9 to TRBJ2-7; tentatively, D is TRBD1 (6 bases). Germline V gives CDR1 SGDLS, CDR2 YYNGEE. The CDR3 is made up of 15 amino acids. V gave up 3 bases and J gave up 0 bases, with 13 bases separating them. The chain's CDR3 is CASSAGQGPSYEQYF. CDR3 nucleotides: TGTGCCAGCAGCGCCGGGCAGGGGCCCTCCTACGAGCAGTACTTC.

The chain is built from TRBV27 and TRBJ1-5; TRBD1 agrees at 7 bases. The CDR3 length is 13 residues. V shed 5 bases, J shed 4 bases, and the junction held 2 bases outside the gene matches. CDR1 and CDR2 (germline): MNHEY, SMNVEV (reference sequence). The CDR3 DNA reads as TGTGCCAGCAGTCCACAGGGGAATCAGCCCCAGCATTTT. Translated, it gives CASSPQGNQPQHF.

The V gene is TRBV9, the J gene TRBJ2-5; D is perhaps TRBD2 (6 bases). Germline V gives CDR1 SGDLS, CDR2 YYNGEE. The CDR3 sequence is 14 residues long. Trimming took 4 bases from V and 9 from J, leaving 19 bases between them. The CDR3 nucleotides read TGTGCCAGCAGCCCGGGACTGGAGAGAGGGGCCCAGTACTTC. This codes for CASSPGLERGAQYF.

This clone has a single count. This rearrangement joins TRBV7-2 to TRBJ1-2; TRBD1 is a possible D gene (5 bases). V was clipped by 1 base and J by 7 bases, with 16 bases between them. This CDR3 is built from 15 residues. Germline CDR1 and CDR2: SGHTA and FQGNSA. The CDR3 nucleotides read TGTGCCAGCAGCTTAGTTTCTCAGGGAGGAAGTGGCTACACCTTC. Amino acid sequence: CASSLVSQGGSGYTF.

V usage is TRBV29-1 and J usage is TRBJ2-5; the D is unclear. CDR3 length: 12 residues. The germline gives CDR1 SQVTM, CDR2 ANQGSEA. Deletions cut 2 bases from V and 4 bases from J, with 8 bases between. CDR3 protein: CSVEWSVETQYF. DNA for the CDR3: TGCAGCGTTGAATGGTCAGTAGAGACCCAGTACTTC.

DNA of the CDR3: TGTGCCATCAGTGAGCCGGGACAGGGGGCTGGCTACACCTTC. It specifies CAISEPGQGAGYTF. This chain links TRBV10-3 with TRBJ1-2, with TRBD1 identical over 12 bases. Trimming took 2 bases from V and 7 from J; bases not matched to a gene: 2. Germline lookup yields CDR1 ENHRY and CDR2 SYGVKD. The CDR3 has 14 residues.

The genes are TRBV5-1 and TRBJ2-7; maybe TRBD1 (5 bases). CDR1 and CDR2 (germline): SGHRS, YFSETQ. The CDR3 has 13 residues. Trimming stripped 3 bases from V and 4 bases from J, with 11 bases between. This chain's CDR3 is CASSSSQGYEQYF. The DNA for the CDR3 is TGCGCCAGCAGCTCGAGTCAGGGTTACGAGCAGTACTTC.

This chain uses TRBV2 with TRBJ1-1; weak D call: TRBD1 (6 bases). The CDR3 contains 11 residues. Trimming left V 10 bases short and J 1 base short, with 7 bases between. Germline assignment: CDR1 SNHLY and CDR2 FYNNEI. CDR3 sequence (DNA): TGTGCCACACAGGGGAACACTGAAGCTTTCTTT. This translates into CATQGNTEAFF.

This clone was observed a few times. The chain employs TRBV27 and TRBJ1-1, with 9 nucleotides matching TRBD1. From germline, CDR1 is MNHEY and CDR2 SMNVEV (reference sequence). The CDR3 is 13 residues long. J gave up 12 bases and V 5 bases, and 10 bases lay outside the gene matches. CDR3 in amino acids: CASSDRDRETPFF. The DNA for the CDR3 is TGTGCCAGCAGTGATCGGGACAGGGAAACACCTTTCTTT.

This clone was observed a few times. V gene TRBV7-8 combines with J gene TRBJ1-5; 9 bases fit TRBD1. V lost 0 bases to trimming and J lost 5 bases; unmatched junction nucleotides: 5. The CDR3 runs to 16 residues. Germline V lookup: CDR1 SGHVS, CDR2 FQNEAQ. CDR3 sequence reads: CASSLAPGQGYQPQHF. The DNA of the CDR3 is TGTGCCAGCAGCTTAGCGCCGGGACAGGGATATCAGCCCCAGCATTTT.

CDR3 DNA sequence: TGTGCCAGCAGCTTCGAGCAGGGTCACGAGCAGTACTTC. It codes for CASSFEQGHEQYF. The genes are TRBV5-4 and TRBJ2-7, with D possibly being TRBD1 (5 bases). In germline, CDR1 is SGHNT, CDR2 YYREEE (reference sequence). The CDR3 length is 13 residues. The V gene lost 2 bases and the J gene lost 5 bases, with 11 bases spanning the gap.

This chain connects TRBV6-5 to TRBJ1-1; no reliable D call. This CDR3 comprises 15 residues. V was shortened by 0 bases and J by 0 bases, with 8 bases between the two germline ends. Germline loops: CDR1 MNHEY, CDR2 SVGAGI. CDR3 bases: TGTGCCAGCAGTTACTCGAGAGGGTTGAACACTGAAGCTTTCTTT. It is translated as CASSYSRGLNTEAFF.